The 24 T cell receptor beta chains below all came from one sample that was sequenced in a study of T-cell reconstitution after alpha-beta-depleted transplantation in children. Preparing the TCRbeta library involved the use of unique molecular identifiers. In TCRdb, the PCR reads were re-called with MiXCR into one record per CDR3 protein. The table records roughly 500,000 distinct CDR3 sequences, approximately 12% of them present only once. The sample consisted of PBMCs from the stem cell graft donor, taken from the stem cell graft. These receptor sequences come from a human donor who donated a stem cell graft to a child with combined immunodeficiency.

The table lists this clonotype with many counts. J is TRBJ1-5 and V is TRBV19; unclear D gene. V gave up 1 base and J gave up 6 bases, with 7 bases separating them. The CDR3 is 13 amino acids. Germline CDR1 reads LNHDA; CDR2 reads SQIVND (reference sequence). The CDR3 DNA follows: TGTGCCAGTAGTATAGTCCCTACTCAGCCCCAGCATTTT. Residues: CASSIVPTQPQHF.

This clonotype was picked up many times. The chain carries TRBV15 and TRBJ2-3; the D gene is possibly TRBD2 (5 bases). This CDR3 comprises 13 residues. Trimming cost V 5 bases and J 2 bases, with 8 bases left between them. Germline CDR1 and CDR2: LNHNV and YYDKDF (reference sequence). CDR3: CATSQRNTDTQYF. The CDR3 DNA follows: TGTGCCACCAGCCAGCGGAACACAGATACGCAGTATTTT.

This clonotype was observed at least ten times. The chain employs TRBV29-1 and TRBJ2-1; 12 bases map to TRBD2. The CDR3 contains 14 residues. V lost 4 bases to trimming and J lost 10 bases; unmatched junction nucleotides: 8. Germline V gives CDR1 SQVTM, CDR2 ANQGSEA. The CDR3 DNA reads as TGCAGCGTTGTCACTAGCGGGAGGACATACGAGCAGTTCTTC. This sequence encodes CSVVTSGRTYEQFF.

This chain connects TRBV11-2 to TRBJ2-3; D unresolved. Trimming took off 7 bases at V and 7 bases at J, with 12 bases between the two ends. CDR1 is SGHAT and CDR2 is FQNNGV in the germline V gene. The CDR3 runs 12 residues. This CDR3 reads CASTKGANTQYF. The CDR3, as DNA: TGTGCCAGCACCAAAGGAGCGAATACGCAGTATTTT.

The table lists this clonotype with a few counts. V gene TRBV11-1 combines with J gene TRBJ2-1, with D perhaps TRBD1 (5 bases). This CDR3 has 12 residues. Germline assignment: CDR1 SGHAT and CDR2 FQDESV (reference sequence). The ends were cut back, 5 bases at V and 6 bases at J, with 8 bases in the middle. The CDR3 loop reads CASSDTGNEQFF. The DNA for the CDR3 is TGTGCCAGCAGCGATACAGGCAATGAGCAGTTCTTC.

The chain links TRBV20-1 to TRBJ2-1; 10 nucleotides line up with TRBD1. J gave up 6 bases and V 8 bases, and 7 bases lay outside the gene matches. CDR1 is DFQATT and CDR2 is SNEGSKA in the germline V gene (reference sequence). The CDR3 is made up of 13 amino acids. The CDR3 DNA follows: TGCAGTTCGCCGGGACAGGGGCGCAATGAGCAGTTCTTC. The encoded protein is CSSPGQGRNEQFF.

The V and J genes are TRBV19 and TRBJ2-7; TRBD2 might be the D (6 bases). V was clipped by 6 bases and J by 5 bases, with 20 bases between them. Looked up from germline, CDR1 is LNHDA and CDR2 is SQIVND (reference sequence). The CDR3 has 15 amino acids. CDR3 region: CASSNGVLPGDEQYF. Here the CDR3 DNA reads TGTGCCAGTAGCAATGGGGTCCTGCCGGGGGACGAGCAGTACTTC.

V gene TRBV6-2 or TRBV6-3 combines with J gene TRBJ1-5, with D maybe TRBD1 (6 bases). The CDR3 is made up of 13 amino acids. V was trimmed by 6 bases and J by 7 bases, leaving 13 bases between them. Germline values: CDR1 MNHEY, CDR2 SVGEGT. The CDR3, as DNA: TGTGCCAGCAGCTTCGGGACATTCCAGCCCCAGCATTTT. Translating gives CASSFGTFQPQHF.

The chain recombines TRBV7-6 with TRBJ2-2, with no clear D. This CDR3 region has 12 residues. The germline V gene has CDR1 SGHVS and CDR2 FNYEAQ. V shed 6 bases and J shed 2 bases, with 4 bases lying between them. This CDR3 is CASRLNTGELFF. The CDR3 bases are TGTGCCAGCAGGCTTAACACCGGGGAGCTGTTTTTT.

This clonotype was detected many times. With a much larger clone just one base away, this may be a read error. The chain carries TRBV9 and TRBJ2-1; maybe TRBD2 (6 bases). CDR1 is SGDLS and CDR2 is YYNGEE in the germline V gene. Trimming removed 7 bases from V and 2 bases from J, with 7 bases in between. The CDR3 length is 12 residues. CDR3 amino acids: CASGRTYNEQFF. For the CDR3, the DNA is TGTGCCAGCGGGAGGACCTACAATGAGCAGTTCTTC.

The V gene is TRBV6-2 or TRBV6-3, the J gene TRBJ2-4; D gene unclear. The CDR3 consists of 18 residues. Per the germline V gene, CDR1 is MNHEY and CDR2 is SVGEGT. With 2 bases removed from V and 6 bases from J, the gap between germline ends came to 23 bases. The CDR3 reads CASSYLNRAPPPLNIQYF. For the CDR3, the DNA is TGTGCCAGCAGTTACCTGAACCGGGCGCCTCCGCCCCTAAACATTCAGTACTTC.

J is TRBJ1-5 and V is TRBV6-1; D is uncertain. This CDR3 has 15 residues. V dropped 0 bases and J dropped 0 bases, with 6 bases sitting between them. Germline V lookup: CDR1 MNHNS, CDR2 SASEGT. The CDR3 loop reads CASSEAAGSNQPQHF. In nucleotides, the CDR3 is TGTGCCAGCAGTGAAGCCGCGGGTAGCAATCAGCCCCAGCATTTT.

This clonotype was recorded many times. The V gene is TRBV27, the J gene TRBJ1-2; D may be TRBD1 (6 bases). The V end lost 6 bases, the J end lost 4 bases, and 12 bases lay between the germline ends. CDR3 length: 13 amino acids. The germline V gene has CDR1 MNHEY and CDR2 SMNVEV (reference sequence). CDR3 DNA: TGTGCCAGCAGCCCCCCGGACAGCTATGGCTACACCTTC. Amino acids: CASSPPDSYGYTF.

This clonotype was detected many times. V gene TRBV12-3 or TRBV12-4 combines with J gene TRBJ2-1; TRBD2 aligns across 10 bases. The V segment lost 6 bases and the J segment 7 bases; nucleotides outside the gene matches: 15. There are 17 residues in the CDR3. Here the CDR3 reads CASRKLAGPGRRNEQFF. CDR3 nucleotide sequence: TGTGCCAGCAGAAAACTAGCGGGGCCAGGCAGGCGTAATGAGCAGTTCTTC.

This clonotype showed up many times. This sequence joins TRBV7-2 and TRBJ2-3; 9 bases line up with TRBD2. J was trimmed by 4 bases and V by 2 bases; bases with no gene match: 10. The germline V gene has CDR1 SGHTA and CDR2 FQGNSA. The CDR3 extends over 17 amino acids. This CDR3 reads CASSLFLPSGNSDTQYF. In nucleotides, the CDR3 is TGTGCCAGCAGCTTATTTCTGCCTAGCGGGAACTCAGATACGCAGTATTTT.

This clonotype was counted many times. The germline gene is not matched at one end of the junction; a read error may be the cause. The rearrangement joins TRBV7-7 to TRBJ2-5; possibly TRBD1 for D (5 bases). From germline, CDR1 is SSHAT and CDR2 FNYEAQ (reference sequence). The CDR3 length is 14 residues. The chain's CDR3 is CASSSTGLQETQYF. CDR3 coding DNA: TGTGCTAGCAGCTCCACAGGCCTCCAAGAGACCCAGTACTTC.

This clonotype has only a few counts. The chain couples TRBV2 to TRBJ2-3; TRBD2 might be the D (6 bases). V was trimmed by 6 bases and J by 6 bases, leaving 22 bases between them. The CDR3 is 16 residues long. The germline gives CDR1 SNHLY, CDR2 FYNNEI. In DNA form, the CDR3 reads TGTGCCAGCAGGGGGAGGCGACTGGGTCCGGTGGATACGCAGTATTTT. Its protein is CASRGRRLGPVDTQYF.

CDR3 in DNA: TGTGCCACCAGCAGAAGGAGCGGACCCTACGAGCAGTACTTC. Translation gives CATSRRSGPYEQYF. This rearrangement joins TRBV15 to TRBJ2-7, with D maybe TRBD2 (5 bases). The CDR3 loop spans 14 amino acids. Germline V CDR1 and CDR2: LNHNV, YYDKDF (reference sequence). Trimming removed 2 bases at V and 2 bases at J, with 10 bases between.

The chain combines TRBV10-3 with TRBJ2-7, with 7 bases that match TRBD2. The CDR3 runs to 13 residues. Germline CDR1 is ENHRY and CDR2 is SYGVKD. V lost 9 bases and J lost 4; bases outside the gene matches: 9. The CDR3 coding sequence is TGTGCCATAGGCCTAGCGGAGGGTTACGAGCAGTACTTC. Protein: CAIGLAEGYEQYF.

There are a few counts of this clonotype. The chain carries TRBV4-3 and TRBJ2-7; D gene unclear. The CDR3 is made up of 15 amino acids. With 5 bases removed from V and 0 bases from J, the gap between germline ends came to 14 bases. Germline V gene sequence: CDR1 LGHNA, CDR2 YSLEER. CDR3 DNA sequence: TGCGCCAGCAGCGAAGGACCCCGGAGCTCCTACGAGCAGTACTTC. Protein sequence: CASSEGPRSSYEQYF.

In this sample, this clonotype turned up many times. The rearrangement links TRBV4-3 to TRBJ2-2; no firm D call. Per germline, CDR1 LGHNA and CDR2 YSLEER. There are 15 residues in the CDR3. Trimming removed 4 bases at V and 4 bases at J, with 13 bases between. This CDR3 is CASSLGSGGTGELFF. The CDR3, as DNA: TGCGCCAGCAGCCTCGGTTCCGGTGGCACCGGGGAGCTGTTTTTT.

The chain is built from TRBV24-1 and TRBJ1-4, with D perhaps TRBD1 (5 bases). The CDR3 runs 16 residues. With 3 bases removed from V and 7 bases from J, the gap between germline ends came to 17 bases. Germline V lookup: CDR1 KGHDR, CDR2 SFDVKD. CDR3 nucleotide sequence: TGTGCCACCAGTGATCCGGGGACGCAGGGACGTGAAAAACTGTTTTTT. The encoded protein is CATSDPGTQGREKLFF.

This chain connects TRBV20-1 to TRBJ1-6, with 7 positions matching TRBD1. The CDR3 is 14 amino acids. Germline V gene sequence: CDR1 DFQATT, CDR2 SNEGSKA (reference sequence). V shed 5 bases, J shed 5 bases, and the junction held 6 bases outside the gene matches. This CDR3 reads CSAAPGGNNSPLHF. CDR3 DNA: TGCAGTGCTGCCCCAGGGGGTAATAATTCACCCCTCCACTTT.

This clonotype has a count of ten or more. This chain connects TRBV7-2 to TRBJ2-5; D is ambiguous. The germline CDR1 and CDR2 sequences are SGHTA and FQGNSA. Between the trimmed V and J ends, which lost 4 bases and 0 bases, there was a span of 15 bases. This CDR3 contains 16 residues. The CDR3 loop reads CASSSHFAANQETQYF. CDR3 sequence (DNA): TGTGCCAGCAGCTCCCATTTTGCGGCTAACCAAGAGACCCAGTACTTC.